This TCR beta chain was sequenced during a study of blood T cell repertoires in COVID-19. Overall study: Sites in the United States, Italy and Spain provided acute and convalescent COVID-19 samples. From T cells, B-cell-depleted T cells, or PBMCs came the material, which was cDNA or gDNA.

Measured with immunoSEQ multiplex PCR; TCRdb has only the in-frame clones, and not every one. This table has approximately 180,000 clones, approximately 83% appearing once. CDR3 size: 15 residues. V gave up 5 bases and J gave up 13 bases; unmatched junction bases: 12. The germline gives CDR1 MNHEY, CDR2 SVGEGT. The sample comprised peripheral blood. This receptor was obtained from a human donor with active or convalescent COVID-19. The donor label of this sample is uncertain. This chain connects TRBV6-2 or TRBV6-3 to TRBJ2-1; 12 bases are a match to TRBD2. In nucleotides, the CDR3 is TGTGCCAGCAGTACCCCTTCGCTAGCGGGGGGGCCTCAGTTCTTC. Encoded protein: CASSTPSLAGGPQFF.